These 2 T cell receptor beta chains came from one sample sequenced in a study of OX40 agonist ivuxolimab in advanced cancers. Sequenced by immunoSEQ multiplex PCR; TCRdb stores in-frame clones only, minus some. The data contain some 45,000 clones, about 90% of them singletons. Material: CD4+ or CD8+ T cells sorted from blood, obtained in a trial of the OX40 agonist ivuxolimab. These receptor sequences come from an adult with an advanced solid tumor such as melanoma, head and neck, liver or kidney cancer.

The genes are TRBV4-1 and TRBJ1-5; D unclear. CDR3 length: 14 residues. Between the trimmed V and J ends, which lost 0 bases and 7 bases, there was a span of 10 bases. CDR1 and CDR2 from the germline V gene are MGHRA and YSYEKL. CDR3 nucleotides: TGCGCCAGCAGCCAAGACCCCGTCACCCAGCCCCAGCATTTT. It encodes CASSQDPVTQPQHF.

This clone has a single count. This chain joins TRBV6-1 and TRBJ2-1, with unresolved D. The CDR3 spans 15 residues. Germline V gene data show CDR1 as MNHNS and CDR2 as SASEGT. The V gene lost 3 bases and the J gene lost 0 bases, with 9 bases spanning the gap. Written as DNA, the CDR3 is TGTGCCAGCAGTGACAGCTCGAGCTCCTACAATGAGCAGTTCTTC. It codes for CASSDSSSSYNEQFF.